The 27 T cell receptor beta chains presented below share a single source sample, sequenced in a study of beta chain features in type 1 diabetes. The sequenced template was cDNA made from the entire isolated RNA. This table comes from immunoSEQ multiplex PCR, and its TCRdb copy is limited to in-frame clones, with some not included. The sample gives 860,000 or so clones, roughly 17% of which show up once; about 0.02% is in the top ten. Sequenced sample: naive CD4+ T cells from blood. The receptors stem from a woman aged 18-35 years in good health.

The chain has TRBV23-1 and TRBJ1-2, with TRBD1 matching 8 bases. TRBV23-1 has ORF status, its function being uncertain. The CDR3 consists of 15 residues. Losses at the gene ends were 7 bases for V and 7 bases for J; bases not matched to a gene: 14. CDR3 DNA sequence: TGCGCCAGCAAGTCGGATATTGCAGGGGGCAGTGGCTACACCTTC. The encoded protein is CASKSDIAGGSGYTF.

V gene TRBV10-3 combines with J gene TRBJ1-5; no definite D call. This CDR3 is 14 amino acids long. Germline V gene data show CDR1 as ENHRY and CDR2 as SYGVKD. The V gene lost 3 bases and the J gene lost 2 bases, with 8 bases spanning the gap. DNA for the CDR3: TGTGCCATCAGTGACTTGGACGGCAATCAGCCCCAGCATTTT. Protein product: CAISDLDGNQPQHF.

Concerning this clone: The sample holds other DNA sequences that translate to the same CDR3. The CDR3 DNA follows: TGCAGTGCTAGATTATACGAGCAGTACTTC. Protein sequence: CSARLYEQYF. The chain has TRBV20-1 and TRBJ2-7; D uncertain. The germline gives CDR1 DFQATT, CDR2 SNEGSKA (reference sequence). The CDR3 sequence is 10 residues long. Trimming left V 2 bases short and J 4 bases short, with 3 bases between.

This clone was counted only a few times. This chain links TRBV7-9 with TRBJ1-3; D is ambiguous. The CDR3 spans 11 residues. The V end was cut by 5 bases, the J end by 8 bases, with 7 bases between. Germline values: CDR1 SEHNR, CDR2 FQNEAQ (reference sequence). CDR3 loop: CASSPSDTIYF. CDR3 nucleotides: TGTGCCAGCAGCCCGTCGGACACCATATATTTT.

This clone occurred a few times. The genes are TRBV18 and TRBJ2-1; TRBD2 matches at 11 bases. CDR3 size: 14 residues. The ends lost 4 bases at V and 9 bases at J; junction bases unmatched: 5. Germline lookup yields CDR1 KGHSH and CDR2 LQKENI. The CDR3 protein is CASSQTSGSVEQFF. CDR3 DNA: TGTGCCAGCTCACAAACTAGCGGGAGTGTTGAGCAGTTCTTC. The full variable domain, completed using reference TRBV18 and TRBJ2-1, is NAGVMQNPRHLVRRRGQEARLRCSPMKGHSHVYWYRQLPEEGLKFMVYLQKENIIDESGMPKERFSAEFPKEGPSILRIQQVVRGDSAAYFCASSQTSGSVEQFFGPGTRLTVL.

The chain recombines TRBV11-2 with TRBJ2-7; 8 nucleotides match TRBD1. V gave up 5 bases and J gave up 3 bases; unmatched junction bases: 6. The CDR3 has 14 amino acids. Germline V gene data show CDR1 as SGHAT and CDR2 as FQNNGV. Here the CDR3 DNA reads TGTGCCAGCAGCCCGGGGACAGGAAGCTACGAGCAGTACTTC. It is translated as CASSPGTGSYEQYF. Looking up the rest from reference TRBV11-2 and TRBJ2-7 gives the full variable domain: EAGVAQSPRYKIIEKRQSVAFWCNPISGHATLYWYQQILGQGPKLLIQFQNNGVVDDSQLPKDRFSAERLKGVDSTLKIQPAKLEDSAVYLCASSPGTGSYEQYFGPGTRLTVT.

The CDR3 region has the DNA TGTGCCACCAGGGAGGATTGGGTGACCACTGAAGCTTTCTTT. Translating gives CATREDWVTTEAFF. The chain joins TRBV6-1 to TRBJ1-1; tentatively, D is TRBD1 (5 bases). The CDR3 has 14 amino acids. CDR1 MNHNS and CDR2 SASEGT come from the germline V gene. V gave up 10 bases and J gave up 4 bases, with 19 bases separating them.

The rearrangement uses TRBV2 and TRBJ2-7; D may be TRBD1 or TRBD2 (6 bases each). The CDR3 contains 16 residues. V was trimmed by 6 bases and J by 0 bases, leaving 18 bases between them. The germline V gene has CDR1 SNHLY and CDR2 FYNNEI. CDR3 sequence: CASSKERGASSYEQYF. For the CDR3, the DNA is TGTGCCAGCAGCAAGGAGAGGGGGGCGAGCTCCTACGAGCAGTACTTC. Supplemented by reference TRBV2 and TRBJ2-7, the full variable domain reads EPEVTQTPSHQVTQMGQEVILRCVPISNHLYFYWYRQILGQKVEFLVSFYNNEISEKSEIFDDQFSVERPDGSNFTLKIRSTKLEDSAMYFCASSKERGASSYEQYFGPGTRLTVT.

This clone was detected only a few times. The CDR3 DNA reads as TGTGCCAGTCATCGACACGCGGGCAATCAGCCCCAGCATTTT. Protein: CASHRHAGNQPQHF. The chain recombines TRBV19 with TRBJ1-5; no clear D. The CDR3 has 14 residues. Per the germline V gene, CDR1 is LNHDA and CDR2 is SQIVND (reference sequence). The V gene lost 8 bases and the J gene lost 2 bases, with 13 bases spanning the gap.

The sample holds a few counts of this clone. This chain connects TRBV7-3 to TRBJ2-2; TRBD1 aligns across 11 bases. The CDR3 loop spans 15 amino acids. Losses at the gene ends were 4 bases for V and 6 bases for J; bases not matched to a gene: 4. Germline V gene sequence: CDR1 SGHTA, CDR2 FQGTGA. The CDR3 DNA is TGTGCCAGCAGCTCACGGGACAGGGGGTCCGGGGAGCTGTTTTTT. Its translation: CASSSRDRGSGELFF.

The chain couples TRBV7-9 to TRBJ2-7, with TRBD2 matching 14 bases. Germline V gives CDR1 SEHNR, CDR2 FQNEAQ (reference sequence). The CDR3 spans 15 residues. V lost 5 bases, J lost 6 bases, and 6 bases stayed unmatched. CDR3 protein: CASSPRGLAGVEQYF. CDR3 bases: TGTGCCAGCAGCCCACGGGGACTAGCGGGAGTCGAGCAGTACTTC.

This clone was counted a few times. The rearrangement links TRBV6-5 to TRBJ2-2; D unclear. Trimming removed 5 bases from V and 1 base from J, with 11 bases in between. The CDR3 loop spans 15 amino acids. Germline CDR1 is MNHEY and CDR2 is SVGAGI. The CDR3 sequence: CASSRRTVNTGELFF. For the CDR3, the DNA is TGTGCCAGCAGTAGAAGGACGGTGAACACCGGGGAGCTGTTTTTT.

The V gene is TRBV7-2, the J gene TRBJ2-7; D possibly corresponds to TRBD2 (6 bases). This CDR3 has 13 amino acids. Per the germline V gene, CDR1 is SGHTA and CDR2 is FQGNSA. Trimming shortened V by 5 bases and J by 5 bases, and 13 bases separated the two germline ends. The DNA for the CDR3 is TGTGCCAGCAGCACAAGGACTACTGACGAGCAGTACTTC. Amino acid sequence: CASSTRTTDEQYF.

The rearrangement uses TRBV11-2 and TRBJ2-5; D may match TRBD1 or TRBD2 (5 bases each). V lost 1 base to trimming and J lost 2 bases, with 11 bases between them. Germline V gene data show CDR1 as SGHAT and CDR2 as FQNNGV. The CDR3 covers 15 residues. Written as DNA, the CDR3 is TGTGCCAGCAGCTTAGTCCGGGGCAGACAAGAGACCCAGTACTTC. It specifies CASSLVRGRQETQYF.

The chain links TRBV4-2 to TRBJ2-5; TRBD1 aligns across 7 bases. The closer fit of TRBJ2-7 to the DNA end suggests the J call may be wrong. The length of the CDR3 is 16 residues. The germline CDR1 and CDR2 sequences are LGHNA and YNFKEQ. The CDR3 here is CASSQDLWRQGFEQYF. The CDR3 DNA sequence: TGTGCCAGCAGCCAAGATTTATGGAGACAGGGTTTCGAGCAGTACTTC.

In its sample, this clone was seen a few times. This chain links TRBV6-5 with TRBJ2-7, with D unclear. Trimming shortened V by 5 bases and J by 0 bases, and 8 bases separated the two germline ends. The CDR3 covers 13 residues. The germline CDR1 and CDR2 sequences are MNHEY and SVGAGI. The CDR3 sequence: CASSPPGSYEQYF. In DNA, the CDR3 is TGTGCCAGCAGTCCCCCGGGCTCCTACGAGCAGTACTTC.

CDR3 bases: TGCAGCGTTGGGCGGGGTGACGGGGGAGATCTAGCCAAAAACATTCAGTACTTC. This encodes CSVGRGDGGDLAKNIQYF. The rearrangement uses TRBV29-1 and TRBJ2-4; tentative D call: TRBD2 (6 bases). With 4 bases removed from V and 0 bases from J, the gap between germline ends came to 22 bases. The CDR3 runs 18 residues. Looked up from germline, CDR1 is SQVTM and CDR2 is ANQGSEA.

This clone has more than one count but fewer than ten. The rearrangement uses TRBV27 and TRBJ2-7; 7 bases map to TRBD1. J was trimmed by 2 bases and V by 0 bases; bases with no gene match: 1. Germline V CDR1 and CDR2: MNHEY, SMNVEV (reference sequence). The CDR3 has 14 residues. The chain's CDR3 is CASSLSQGAYEQYF. CDR3 sequence (DNA): TGTGCCAGCAGTTTATCCCAGGGGGCCTACGAGCAGTACTTC.

As regards this clone: The sample contains more than one DNA sequence encoding this CDR3. CDR3: CASSLSRETQYF. DNA for the CDR3: TGCGCCAGCAGCTTGTCCAGAGAGACCCAGTACTTC. The gene calls are TRBV5-1 and TRBJ2-5; D is unresolved. The germline V gene has CDR1 SGHRS and CDR2 YFSETQ. The CDR3 length is 12 residues. V shed 1 base and J shed 4 bases, with 5 bases lying between them.

The rearrangement uses TRBV28 and TRBJ1-1; D is uncertain. With 8 bases removed from V and 1 base from J, the gap between germline ends came to 8 bases. The CDR3 has 12 residues. Germline values: CDR1 MDHEN, CDR2 SYDVKM. CDR3 in amino acids: CASLRGNTEAFF. CDR3 coding DNA: TGTGCCAGCCTCCGGGGGAACACTGAAGCTTTCTTT.

This clone was seen more than once but under ten times. J is TRBJ1-3 and V is TRBV7-8, with a possible D match to TRBD1 (6 bases). Per germline, CDR1 SGHVS and CDR2 FQNEAQ. There are 15 residues in the CDR3. The germline V and J ends were trimmed by 3 bases and 1 base, with 10 bases remaining between them. The CDR3 DNA reads as TGTGCCAGCAGCTTCCAAACAGGGTCTGGAAACACCATATATTTT. Amino acid sequence: CASSFQTGSGNTIYF.

This clone was found a few times. The chain employs TRBV7-2 and TRBJ1-2; TRBD1 agrees at 9 bases. CDR1 and CDR2 from the germline V gene are SGHTA and FQGNSA. Unmatched junction bases numbered 13, after V lost 5 bases and J lost 6 bases. CDR3 length: 16 amino acids. DNA of the CDR3: TGTGCCAGCAGCCAGTCCGGGACAGGGAATCCGGATGGCTACACCTTC. Amino acid sequence: CASSQSGTGNPDGYTF.

The chain joins TRBV15 to TRBJ2-6; 10 bases agree with TRBD1. The CDR3 covers 17 residues. Germline CDR1 and CDR2: LNHNV and YYDKDF (reference sequence). The ends lost 9 bases at V and 4 bases at J; junction bases unmatched: 12. The CDR3 reads CATMLGTGDSGANVLTF. In DNA form, the CDR3 reads TGTGCCACTATGCTCGGGACAGGGGATTCCGGGGCCAACGTCCTGACTTTC.

This clone was seen a handful of times. This rearrangement joins TRBV7-9 to TRBJ2-1; D is unclear. This CDR3 has 18 amino acids. V gave up 2 bases and J gave up 7 bases, with 24 bases separating them. Per the germline V gene, CDR1 is SEHNR and CDR2 is FQNEAQ (reference sequence). CDR3 DNA: TGTGCCAGCAGCTTATTCCCACTGGCAGCTGGGGTAAATAATGAGCAGTTCTTC. Amino acid sequence: CASSLFPLAAGVNNEQFF. Full variable domain (remainder filled in from reference TRBV7-9 and TRBJ2-1): DTGVSQNPRHKITKRGQNVTFRCDPISEHNRLYWYRQTLGQGPEFLTYFQNEAQLEKSRLLSDRFSAERPKGSFSTLEIQRTEQGDSAMYLCASSLFPLAAGVNNEQFFGPGTRLTVL.

J is TRBJ2-7 and V is TRBV21-1; the D segment call TRBD2 is taken from the table without a DNA check. TRBV21-1 corresponds to a pseudogene. The length of the CDR3 is 20 residues. CDR3 loop: CASSKGKGRISRETTYEQYF. The CDR3 DNA sequence: TGTGCCAGCAGCAAAGGGAAAGGACGAATCTCGCGGGAAACAACCTACGAGCAGTACTTC.

CDR3 coding DNA: TGTGCCAGCGCGTTTGGGACCGCCAAAAACATTCAGTACTTC. This sequence encodes CASAFGTAKNIQYF. The V call is TRBV5-8, the J call TRBJ2-4; D possibly matches TRBD1 or TRBD2 (5 bases each). CDR3 length: 14 residues. The germline V and J ends were trimmed by 7 bases and 1 base, with 12 bases remaining between them. Per the germline V gene, CDR1 is SGHTS and CDR2 is YDEGEE.

This clone was seen only a few times. V and J are TRBV28 and TRBJ2-2; TRBD1 might be the D (6 bases). Trimming pared 5 bases from V and 2 bases from J, leaving 18 bases between. Germline values: CDR1 MDHEN, CDR2 SYDVKM. CDR3 length: 17 amino acids. CDR3 DNA sequence: TGTGCCAGCAGTCCACCTTCCGGGACAAGTAACACCGGGGAGCTGTTTTTT. Translation gives CASSPPSGTSNTGELFF. The whole variable domain, remainder taken from reference TRBV28 and TRBJ2-2, is DVKVTQSSRYLVKRTGEKVFLECVQDMDHENMFWYRQDPGLGLRLIYFSYDVKMKEKGDIPEGYSVSREKKERFSLILESASTNQTSMYLCASSPPSGTSNTGELFFGEGSRLTVL.